This is a list of T cell receptor beta chains from one sample in a study of spatial heterogeneity in lung cancer. TCRdb re-called the 5' RACE reads with MiXCR, one entry per CDR3 protein. The data contain 20,000 to 25,000 distinct CDR3 sequences, 5% to 7% of them singletons. This sample comprised lung tumor tissue, obtained at surgery. These receptors all come from a male donor with early-stage non-small cell lung cancer. Each CDR3 is given with its conserved first and last residue. D genes are given only for firm matches. Size is omitted from some rows. Given values are once, few, many or a class for expanded clones.

clone size	V gene	D gene	J gene	CDR3 protein	CDR3 DNA
many	TRBV5-6	TRBD1	TRBJ2-3	CASSSLDRGTDTQYF	TGTGCCAGCAGCTCCCTGGACAGGGGCACAGATACGCAGTATTTT
many	TRBV30	NA	TRBJ2-5	CAWSVTPVQETQYF	TGTGCCTGGAGTGTAACCCCGGTTCAAGAGACCCAGTACTTC
few	TRBV13	NA	TRBJ1-1	CASSLRWRGSVDAFF	TGTGCCAGCAGCTTACGCTGGCGAGGTTCGGTGGATGCTTTCTTT
many	TRBV2	NA	TRBJ2-7	CASSGLVTYEQYF	TGTGCCAGCAGTGGGCTAGTCACATACGAGCAGTACTTC
many	TRBV29-1	NA	TRBJ2-4	CSVEVQDGSNIQYF	TGCAGCGTTGAAGTCCAGGACGGATCTAACATTCAGTACTTC
many	TRBV10-3	NA	TRBJ1-1	CAISEGQNLNTEAFF	TGTGCCATCAGTGAAGGGCAGAATTTAAACACTGAAGCTTTCTTT
many	TRBV20-1	NA	TRBJ2-6	CSASPQGNVLTF	TGCAGTGCTAGCCCCCAGGGAAACGTCCTGACTTTC
many	TRBV6-2/TRBV6-3	TRBD2	TRBJ2-5	CASAWYSGSLIRETQYF	TGTGCCAGCGCTTGGTATAGCGGGAGCCTAATACGGGAGACCCAGTACTTC
few	TRBV3-1	NA	TRBJ2-7	CASSPSPSSGQYF	TGTGCCAGCAGCCCCAGTCCGTCCTCGGGGCAGTACTTC
many	TRBV7-2	NA	TRBJ1-6	CASSLVRQNSPLHF	TGTGCCAGCAGCTTAGTTCGGCAAAATTCACCCCTCCACTTT
many	TRBV6-2/TRBV6-3	TRBD1	TRBJ2-4	CASSSDRGSKNIQYF	TGTGCCAGCAGTTCAGACAGGGGATCCAAAAACATTCAGTACTTC
many	TRBV11-2	NA	TRBJ1-5	CASSRGEGQPQHF	TGTGCCAGCAGCCGAGGGGAGGGTCAGCCCCAGCATTTT
many	TRBV5-1	NA	TRBJ1-5	CASRVGAGQPQHF	TGCGCCAGCAGGGTCGGGGCAGGGCAGCCCCAGCATTTT
NA	TRBV28	TRBD1	TRBJ1-5	CASSTRTGGRSNQPQHF	TGTGCCAGCAGTACTCGGACAGGAGGACGTAGCAATCAGCCCCAGCATTTT
NA	TRBV5-1	TRBD1	TRBJ1-1	CASSLAGGSDTEAFF	TGCGCCAGCAGCCTGGCAGGGGGTTCGGACACTGAAGCTTTCTTT
many	TRBV4-3	TRBD2	TRBJ2-1	CASSLRYGEGIYNEQFF	TGCGCCAGCAGCCTGAGATACGGGGAGGGGATTTACAATGAGCAGTTCTTC
many	TRBV7-6	NA	TRBJ2-3	CASSLNEGGNTDTQYF	TGTGCCAGCAGCTTAAATGAGGGCGGGAACACAGATACGCAGTATTTT
many	TRBV12-3/TRBV12-4	NA	TRBJ1-5	CASSLGFSIYQPQHF	TGTGCCAGCAGTTTAGGGTTCAGCATCTATCAGCCCCAGCATTTT
NA	TRBV28	NA	TRBJ2-5	CASSSNSAQYF	TGTGCCAGCAGTTCAAACTCGGCCCAGTACTTC
many	TRBV7-2	TRBD2	TRBJ2-3	CASSFAAGLLDTQYF	TGTGCCAGCAGCTTTGCAGCGGGATTGCTAGATACGCAGTATTTT
many	TRBV4-2	NA	TRBJ1-2	CASSQDPQGTNYGYTF	TGTGCCAGCAGCCAAGATCCCCAGGGAACTAACTATGGCTACACCTTC
few	TRBV7-2	NA	TRBJ1-5	CASSLEGAWPQHF	TGTGCCAGCAGCTTAGAAGGGGCATGGCCCCAGCATTTT
many	TRBV28	NA	TRBJ1-1	CASSLSTRYTEAFF	TGTGCCAGCAGTTTATCTACGAGGTACACTGAAGCTTTCTTT
many	TRBV30	NA	TRBJ2-5	CAWSSTGETQYF	TGTGCCTGGAGCTCAACAGGAGAGACCCAGTACTTC
NA	TRBV14	NA	TRBJ2-1	CASSQDAVRANEQFF	TGTGCCAGCAGCCAAGATGCCGTCAGGGCGAATGAGCAGTTCTTC
many	TRBV20-1	NA	TRBJ2-1	CSAPRRAPRGHEQFF	TGCAGTGCCCCCAGGAGGGCACCTCGAGGGCATGAGCAGTTCTTC
many	TRBV11-1	NA	TRBJ2-7	CASSPGPYVQQYF	TGTGCCAGCAGCCCGGGACCCTACGTCCAGCAGTACTTC
many	TRBV11-2	TRBD1	TRBJ1-2	CASSLLLPGTGNGYTF	TGTGCCAGCAGCTTATTACTACCCGGGACAGGGAATGGCTACACCTTC
many	TRBV5-1	NA	TRBJ2-2	CASSFGHTGELFF	TGCGCCAGCAGCTTTGGCCACACCGGGGAGCTGTTTTTT
medium-sized	TRBV28	NA	TRBJ2-7	CASSSTIEDYEQYF	TGTGCCAGCAGTTCGACTATAGAGGACTACGAGCAGTACTTC
many	TRBV5-1	TRBD1	TRBJ1-4	CASSLRGTDEKLFF	TGCGCCAGCAGCTTGCGTGGGACAGATGAAAAACTGTTTTTT
NA	TRBV15	NA	TRBJ2-7	CATSRPGPTAHEQYF	TGTGCCACCAGCAGACCCGGACCTACGGCCCACGAGCAGTACTTC
few	TRBV5-1	NA	TRBJ1-2	CASSLEGFTPRNYGYTF	TGCGCCAGCAGCTTGGAAGGGTTTACCCCGCGGAACTATGGCTACACCTTC
many	TRBV3-1	NA	TRBJ2-7	CASSRADASYEQYF	TGTGCCAGCAGCCGAGCTGATGCTTCCTACGAGCAGTACTTC
many	TRBV7-9	NA	TRBJ1-2	CASSLTQGRGYTF	TGTGCCAGCAGCTTAACGCAGGGGCGAGGCTACACCTTC
many	TRBV7-6	NA	TRBJ2-6	CASSLARRDVGKSGANVLTF	TGTGCCAGCAGCTTAGCCCGGCGGGACGTAGGGAAGTCTGGGGCCAACGTCCTGACTTTC
many	TRBV19	TRBD1	TRBJ1-2	CASTIHEGGAGGYTF	TGTGCCAGTACTATCCACGAAGGGGGCGCAGGTGGCTACACCTTC
few	TRBV2	NA	TRBJ1-1	CASRGWSEAFF	TGTGCCAGCAGAGGCTGGTCTGAAGCTTTCTTT
NA	TRBV10-3	NA	TRBJ2-7	CAISEPPDRRGDEQYF	TGTGCCATCAGTGAGCCTCCCGACAGGAGGGGCGACGAGCAGTACTTC
many	TRBV28	TRBD1	TRBJ2-3	CASSLPGTGDRGTQYF	TGTGCCAGCAGTTTGCCCGGGACAGGGGATCGAGGTACGCAGTATTTT
NA	TRBV4-2	NA	TRBJ2-7	CASSQERTASYEQYF	TGTGCCAGCAGCCAAGAGAGGACAGCCTCCTACGAGCAGTACTTC
many	TRBV30	TRBD1	TRBJ1-5	CAWSSRGLQPQHF	TGTGCCTGGAGTTCAAGGGGGCTTCAGCCCCAGCATTTT
medium-sized	TRBV5-1	NA	TRBJ2-3	CASSSSGSLRTDTQYF	TGCGCCAGCAGCTCCTCCGGATCTTTACGCACAGATACGCAGTATTTT
few	TRBV28	NA	TRBJ2-7	CASSSPGSVGYEQYF	TGTGCCAGCAGTTCCCCGGGTTCCGTAGGCTACGAGCAGTACTTC
many	TRBV20-1	NA	TRBJ2-4	CSAPNERGDQYF	TGCAGTGCTCCAAACGAGCGTGGTGATCAGTACTTC
many	TRBV5-1	NA	TRBJ2-1	CASSLASSYNEQFF	TGCGCCAGCAGCTTGGCATCCTCCTACAATGAGCAGTTCTTC
many	TRBV10-3	NA	TRBJ2-1	CAINPSGDNEQFF	TGTGCCATCAACCCCAGCGGCGACAATGAGCAGTTCTTC